One sample yielded the 26 T cell receptor beta chains listed below, sequenced in a study of cytomegalovirus exposure and HLA in healthy donors. The PCR made use of 60 Vbeta and 13 Jbeta primers. The table came from immunoSEQ multiplex PCR; TCRdb's copy has only in-frame clones and leaves some out. The data show about 190,000 clones, just under 75% seen once. Sequenced input: PBMCs. These receptors originate from a woman in her 30s in good health and CMV-seropositive.

V usage is TRBV7-9 and J usage is TRBJ2-5; D unresolved. The DNA end is more similar to TRBJ2-7, so the J call may be wrong. CDR1 is SEHNR and CDR2 is FQNEAQ in the germline V gene (reference sequence). The CDR3 runs 12 residues. The CDR3 sequence is CASSRTLNEQYF. The CDR3 coding sequence is TGTGCCAGCAGCCGTACCCTCAACGAGCAGTACTTC.

This clone was counted only a few times. This sequence joins TRBV10-1 and TRBJ2-5; D possibly corresponds to TRBD1 (5 bases). CDR3 length: 15 amino acids. Trimming took off 3 bases at V and 5 bases at J, with 16 bases between the two ends. From germline, CDR1 is WNHNN and CDR2 SYGVQD (reference sequence). CDR3 sequence reads: CASSDWGRGRETQYF. The CDR3 DNA reads as TGCGCCAGCAGTGATTGGGGAAGGGGTCGGGAGACCCAGTACTTC.

The gene calls are TRBV7-9 and TRBJ2-5, with D maybe TRBD2 (6 bases). From germline, CDR1 is SEHNR and CDR2 FQNEAQ (reference sequence). The CDR3 spans 16 residues. V was clipped by 1 base and J by 1 base, with 13 bases between them. This CDR3 is CASSLGRGSRQETQYF. The DNA for the CDR3 is TGTGCCAGCAGCTTAGGACGGGGGTCCCGCCAAGAGACCCAGTACTTC.

V and J are TRBV10-2 and TRBJ1-2; a weak D match, TRBD1 (6 bases). CDR1 is WSHSY and CDR2 is SAAADI in the germline V gene. The ends were cut back, 6 bases at V and 4 bases at J, with 18 bases in the middle. The CDR3 length is 15 residues. The CDR3 bases are TGCGCCAGCAGCCCTACGGACAGCCCTACCTATGGCTACACCTTC. Protein: CASSPTDSPTYGYTF.

This clone turned up a few times. The chain couples TRBV10-3 to TRBJ2-3; perhaps TRBD2 as D (6 bases). The germline CDR1 and CDR2 sequences are ENHRY and SYGVKD. The CDR3 contains 14 residues. V shed 5 bases and J shed 4 bases, with 13 bases lying between them. DNA for the CDR3: TGTGCCATCAGTCTAGGGACTGTTTCAGATACGCAGTATTTT. This gives the protein CAISLGTVSDTQYF.

This clone was detected a few times. The chain employs TRBV7-2 and TRBJ1-1; D gene unclear. Trimming took off 5 bases at V and 6 bases at J, with 22 bases between the two ends. CDR1 is SGHTA and CDR2 is FQGNSA in the germline V gene. There are 16 residues in the CDR3. DNA of the CDR3: TGTGCCAGCAGCCCAGGAGGGCAGTGGCTGGACGCTGAAGCTTTCTTT. Its translation: CASSPGGQWLDAEAFF.

The gene calls are TRBV19 and TRBJ2-7; 8 nucleotides line up with TRBD2. The CDR3 consists of 14 residues. The V and J ends lost 7 bases and 0 bases, in that order; junction bases with no gene match: 5. Germline V lookup: CDR1 LNHDA, CDR2 SQIVND (reference sequence). The chain's CDR3 is CASKTSGDSYEQYF. Written as DNA, the CDR3 is TGTGCCAGTAAAACTAGCGGAGACTCCTACGAGCAGTACTTC.

In this sample, this clone turned up once. The chain combines TRBV28 with TRBJ2-7, with TRBD2 matching 8 bases. This CDR3 region has 14 residues. V was pared by 2 bases and J by 6 bases, with 6 bases of the junction left unmatched. Looked up from germline, CDR1 is MDHEN and CDR2 is SYDVKM. The CDR3 DNA sequence: TGTGCCAGCAGTTTACTAGCGGGTGCTGGCGAGCAGTACTTC. Encoded protein: CASSLLAGAGEQYF.

This clone was counted between two and nine times. The chain couples TRBV4-1 to TRBJ2-5; D perhaps matches TRBD1 (5 bases). The CDR3 is 14 residues long. The germline V and J ends were trimmed by 0 bases and 5 bases, with 10 bases remaining between them. Germline lookup yields CDR1 MGHRA and CDR2 YSYEKL. The CDR3 loop is CASSQDPGSETQYF. The CDR3 region has the DNA TGCGCCAGCAGCCAAGATCCAGGGTCCGAGACCCAGTACTTC.

The chain links TRBV5-1 to TRBJ2-1; TRBD1 agrees at 8 bases. The length of the CDR3 is 13 residues. V shed 6 bases and J 7 bases; nucleotides not matched to a gene: 6. In germline, CDR1 is SGHRS, CDR2 YFSETQ. The CDR3 nucleotides read TGCGCCAGCACCACAGGGGGGAGAAATGAGCAGTTCTTC. Residues: CASTTGGRNEQFF.

This chain links TRBV28 with TRBJ1-2; weak D call: TRBD1 (6 bases). The germline gives CDR1 MDHEN, CDR2 SYDVKM. Trimming stripped 4 bases from V and 0 bases from J, with 12 bases between. CDR3 length: 15 residues. DNA for the CDR3: TGTGCCAGCAGTTCGTGGAAGGGGGCTAACTATGGCTACACCTTC. Amino acid sequence: CASSSWKGANYGYTF.

The chain employs TRBV7-9 and TRBJ2-7; a weak D match, TRBD2 (5 bases). Germline loops: CDR1 SEHNR, CDR2 FQNEAQ (reference sequence). The CDR3 length is 14 residues. Trimming shortened V by 4 bases and J by 4 bases, and 14 bases separated the two germline ends. The CDR3 DNA follows: TGTGCCAGCAGCTCCCTAGCCGGCGGTTACGAGCAGTACTTC. Translation: CASSSLAGGYEQYF.

The CDR3 sequence is CASSLGSTPNQPQHF. The CDR3 bases are TGTGCCAGCAGCTTAGGAAGCACGCCTAATCAGCCCCAGCATTTT. The chain couples TRBV7-6 to TRBJ1-5; D is undetermined. The CDR3 length is 15 residues. CDR1 SGHVS and CDR2 FNYEAQ come from the germline V gene. V was trimmed by 1 base and J by 4 bases, leaving 11 bases between them.

The J gene is TRBJ2-5, the V gene TRBV10-3; D is perhaps TRBD2 (5 bases). The CDR3 covers 14 residues. The germline V gene encodes CDR1 ENHRY and CDR2 SYGVKD. V was cut by 6 bases and J by 1 base, with 12 bases left in between. This CDR3 reads CAISQAALQETQYF. The CDR3 DNA follows: TGTGCCATCAGCCAAGCGGCCCTCCAAGAGACCCAGTACTTC.

The chain joins TRBV6-1 to TRBJ1-1; 7 bases are shared with TRBD1. This CDR3 is 15 amino acids long. V gave up 0 bases and J gave up 0 bases; unmatched junction bases: 1. CDR1 MNHNS and CDR2 SASEGT come from the germline V gene. The CDR3 region has the DNA TGTGCCAGCAGTGAAGCGGGACAGATGAACACTGAAGCTTTCTTT. Its translation: CASSEAGQMNTEAFF.

The chain has TRBV27 and TRBJ2-2, with D unresolved. The CDR3 is 18 amino acids. CDR1 MNHEY and CDR2 SMNVEV come from the germline V gene (reference sequence). With 5 bases removed from V and 1 base from J, the gap between germline ends came to 20 bases. CDR3: CASSPPRLDTWNTGELFF. CDR3 coding DNA: TGTGCCAGCAGTCCCCCCCGACTGGATACTTGGAACACCGGGGAGCTGTTTTTT.

The rearrangement uses TRBV11-2 and TRBJ2-5, with 9 bases identical to TRBD2. The J call may be in error: the DNA end matches TRBJ2-7 better. CDR1 is SGHAT and CDR2 is FQNNGV in the germline V gene. The CDR3 is 18 residues long. The CDR3 sequence: CASSISGRIVLHEAEQYF. DNA of the CDR3: TGTGCCAGCAGCATTAGCGGGAGAATAGTTCTACATGAGGCCGAGCAGTACTTC.

This clone was recorded only once. This rearrangement joins TRBV29-1 to TRBJ2-1, with 10 positions matching TRBD1. The V gene end was trimmed by 1 base and the J gene end by 8 bases; junction bases not matched to a gene: 2. This CDR3 contains 13 residues. CDR1 and CDR2 (germline): SQVTM, ANQGSEA. The DNA of the CDR3 is TGCAGCGTTGAAGGGACAGGGGGTCATGAGCAGTTCTTC. Translated, it gives CSVEGTGGHEQFF.

This chain links TRBV4-1 with TRBJ2-5; 8 nucleotides agree with TRBD2. The DNA end is a closer match to TRBJ2-7, so the J assignment may be wrong. Per germline, CDR1 MGHRA and CDR2 YSYEKL. The CDR3 is 15 amino acids. The CDR3, as DNA: TGCGCCAGCAGCCAAGAGACTAGCGAACTATACGAGCAGTACTTC. This gives the protein CASSQETSELYEQYF.

The chain couples TRBV7-9 to TRBJ2-2, with D tentatively TRBD1 (6 bases). V was pared by 7 bases and J by 7 bases, with 19 bases between. This CDR3 is built from 15 residues. Per germline, CDR1 SEHNR and CDR2 FQNEAQ (reference sequence). The CDR3 region has the DNA TGTGCCAGCATCCCTTCGGACAGAAGCCTCGGGGAGCTGTTTTTT. This codes for CASIPSDRSLGELFF.

The rearrangement joins TRBV5-1 to TRBJ2-7, with D unresolved. Germline CDR1 SGHRS, CDR2 YFSETQ. The CDR3 has 14 amino acids. The V gene lost 0 bases and the J gene lost 1 base, with 8 bases spanning the gap. CDR3 sequence reads: CASSLVSSSYEQYF. The CDR3 region has the DNA TGCGCCAGCAGCTTGGTCTCGAGTTCCTACGAGCAGTACTTC.

The chain links TRBV28 to TRBJ1-1, with D tentatively TRBD1 (5 bases). CDR1 and CDR2 from the germline V gene are MDHEN and SYDVKM. The CDR3 is 13 amino acids. V dropped 5 bases and J dropped 4 bases, with 11 bases sitting between them. CDR3 bases: TGTGCCAGCAGTCCGGCAGGGTTCACTGAAGCTTTCTTT. Its translation: CASSPAGFTEAFF.

This clone was observed once. The V gene is TRBV27, the J gene TRBJ1-2; 7 bases match TRBD1. The CDR3 spans 15 residues. Germline V CDR1 and CDR2: MNHEY, SMNVEV (reference sequence). The ends lost 5 bases at V and 6 bases at J; junction bases unmatched: 12. The CDR3 DNA sequence: TGTGCCAGCAGTATACAAACAGGGGTAGTGGATGGCTACACCTTC. Residues: CASSIQTGVVDGYTF.

This clone was seen just once. Distinct nucleotide sequences in the sample also encode this CDR3. V and J are TRBV10-3 and TRBJ2-5, with D possibly matching TRBD2 (6 bases). Trimming stripped 4 bases from V and 2 bases from J, with 11 bases between. The CDR3 consists of 14 residues. Per germline, CDR1 ENHRY and CDR2 SYGVKD. The CDR3: CAISVLGGQETQYF. CDR3 coding DNA: TGTGCCATCAGTGTCTTGGGGGGACAAGAGACCCAGTACTTC.

The chain couples TRBV4-1 to TRBJ2-2; 8 positions match TRBD1. Unmatched junction bases numbered 8, after V lost 7 bases and J lost 4 bases. CDR3 length: 15 residues. In germline, CDR1 is MGHRA, CDR2 YSYEKL. This CDR3 is CASNQGQAATGELFF. The CDR3 region has the DNA TGCGCCAGCAACCAGGGACAGGCCGCCACCGGGGAGCTGTTTTTT.

The V gene is TRBV28, the J gene TRBJ2-7, with 8 bases identical to TRBD2. V lost 8 bases and J lost 1; bases outside the gene matches: 7. Germline V gene sequence: CDR1 MDHEN, CDR2 SYDVKM. This CDR3 is built from 14 residues. In nucleotides, the CDR3 is TGTGCCAGCGGGCCCAGCGGGGGTTCCTACGAGCAGTACTTC. Its translation is CASGPSGGSYEQYF. Drawing the rest from reference TRBV28 and TRBJ2-7, the complete variable domain is DVKVTQSSRYLVKRTGEKVFLECVQDMDHENMFWYRQDPGLGLRLIYFSYDVKMKEKGDIPEGYSVSREKKERFSLILESASTNQTSMYLCASGPSGGSYEQYFGPGTRLTVT.